This T cell receptor beta chain appears in the sequencing data of a study of blood T cell repertoires in COVID-19. Looking at the study overall: Acute and convalescent COVID-19 samples came from the United States, Italy and Spain. PBMCs, B-cell-depleted T cells, or T cells provided the cDNA or gDNA that made up the material.

Original processing notes: Amplification from reference gene primers served as the basis for estimated nucleated cell counts. Assay: immunoSEQ multiplex PCR; the TCRdb copy retains only in-frame clones and omits some. V and J calls and clone size are given by that table; D and trimming were obtained from the DNA. The sample has roughly 120,000 clones, about 72% seen once. Germline CDR1 reads SNHLY; CDR2 reads FYNNEI. Trimming removed 7 bases from V and 6 bases from J; junction bases left unmatched: 8. The length of the CDR3 is 15 residues. The source material was peripheral blood. The chain is built from TRBV2 and TRBJ2-2; 10 bases are a match to TRBD2. The TCR sequence derives from a woman aged 60-75 years with acute or convalescent COVID-19. The CDR3 coding sequence is TGTGCCAGCAATGCAGCGGGGGGGCCCGCCGGGGAGCTGTTTTTT. It is translated as CASNAAGGPAGELFF. The complete variable domain, with remaining parts taken from reference TRBV2 and TRBJ2-2, reads EPEVTQTPSHQVTQMGQEVILRCVPISNHLYFYWYRQILGQKVEFLVSFYNNEISEKSEIFDDQFSVERPDGSNFTLKIRSTKLEDSAMYFCASNAAGGPAGELFFGEGSRLTVL.